This T cell receptor beta chain originates from a study of early T cells in non-severe SARS-CoV-2 infection. Turning to the study itself: The chains were unpaired, and the sequenced material was bulk RNA from unsorted whole blood. Points from the study as a whole: The study's VDJdb matching favored anti-spike CD8 responses and missed private and CD4 specificities.

This clonotype came up a few times. Its target is not known. Trimming pared 8 bases from V and 1 base from J, leaving 18 bases between. Germline V gives CDR1 MDHEN, CDR2 SYDVKM. This CDR3 region has 16 residues. Each single cDNA molecule received a unique molecular identifier. A single record per CDR3 protein comes from TCRdb applying MiXCR to the 5' RACE reads. The table lists about 71,000 distinct CDR3 sequences, 9.5% to 15% of them singletons. The sequenced sample was whole blood, obtained at baseline. The chain recombines TRBV28 with TRBJ1-5, with D perhaps TRBD1 (6 bases). The TCR sequence derives from an adult who was a healthcare worker with PCR-confirmed SARS-CoV-2 infection or an uninfected control (not recorded which). CDR3 loop: CASSYWDTSSNQPQHF. The CDR3 nucleotides read TGTGCCAGCTCGTACTGGGACACTTCAAGCAATCAGCCCCAGCATTTT.